This T cell receptor (beta chain) was sequenced for a study of shared clonotypes between healthy human individuals. The CDR3 covers 13 residues. V dropped 6 bases and J dropped 6 bases, with 11 bases sitting between them. CDR1 MNHEY and CDR2 SMNVEV come from the germline V gene (reference sequence). The test was conducted at deep level. The protocol was immunoSEQ multiplex PCR, while the TCRdb copy is restricted to in-frame clones and leaves out a portion. The repertoire has some 1 million clones, 70% to 80% of them found once; the top ten carry about 1.5%. Study results and caveats: Estimated clonotype richness was generally higher in naive than memory subsets. Generation probabilities of non-shared clonotypes were lower (relative to those shared by all four donors).

As concerns this clone: What it binds is unknown. Other nucleotide sequences in the sample specify the same CDR3.

This sequence was found in a man between 18 and 35 years old in good health. Source material: memory CD4+ T cells sorted from blood. As for subset: CD45RA-negative fraction. V is TRBV27 and J is TRBJ2-2; tentative D call: TRBD1 (6 bases). CDR3 nucleotide sequence: TGTGCCAGCAGCTGGGGGCCGGCCGGGGAGCTGTTTTTT. It is translated as CASSWGPAGELFF.